This TCR beta chain was found in a study of blood T cell repertoires in COVID-19. On the study more broadly: T cells, B-cell-depleted T cells, or PBMCs supplied cDNA or gDNA.

Original methodology: Reference gene primer amplification gave estimated nucleated cell counts. Libraries were prepared by immunoSEQ multiplex PCR; TCRdb keeps only in-frame clonotypes and omits some of them. V and J calls plus clone size are reproduced from that table; the DNA served to infer D and trimming. Here the sample spans roughly 120,000 clones, 80% to 90% being singletons. Trimming took off 8 bases at V and 7 bases at J, with 21 bases between the two ends. This CDR3 has 14 residues. Germline V gives CDR1 MNHNY, CDR2 SVGAGI (reference sequence). This TCR derives from a man between 65 and 85 years old who had recovered from COVID-19. The chain recombines TRBV6-6 with TRBJ2-7, with a tentative D call TRBD2 (7 bases). Sequencing was performed on peripheral blood. In DNA form, the CDR3 reads TGTGCCAGCGATCAAGAGGCGGGGGCCGTGGAGCAGTACTTC. Its protein product is CASDQEAGAVEQYF.